The clone carrying this TCR beta chain appeared once. The data belong to a study of CD8 T cells in Susac syndrome. Random hexamers were used to reverse transcribe the RNA input (0.5 to 1 ug). TCRdb redid the calling of the immunoSEQ multiplex PCR reads with MiXCR, one entry per CDR3 protein. The data contain 130,000 or so distinct CDR3 sequences, over 75% of them singletons. The authors carried out high-throughput sequencing of TCR beta. They applied it to CD8+ and CD4+ T cells obtained from blood. The germline V and J ends were trimmed by 0 bases and 9 bases, with 9 bases remaining between them. The CDR3 spans 12 residues. Germline CDR1 GTSNPN, CDR2 SVGIG (reference sequence).

The TCR was taken from a human donor with multiple sclerosis. What was sequenced was CD8+ T cells from PBMCs. This chain links TRBV30 with TRBJ2-1; no definite D call. For the CDR3, the DNA is TGTGCCTGGAGTGTAGGAGTCATTGAGCAGTTCTTC. This encodes CAWSVGVIEQFF.